This entry lists 28 T cell receptor beta chains sequenced from one sample in a study of shared clonotypes between healthy human individuals. Sequencing used immunoSEQ multiplex PCR; TCRdb keeps in-frame clones, though not all of them. The table lists 1.4 million to 1.5 million clones, about 96% of them singletons. The sequenced material came from naive CD4+ T cells sorted from blood. The sample's subset: CD45RA+ positively selected. Receptors originate from a man in his thirties or forties in good health.

The chain joins TRBV6-5 to TRBJ1-1; no reliable D call. The CDR3 sequence is 14 residues long. Per the germline V gene, CDR1 is MNHEY and CDR2 is SVGAGI. V lost 2 bases, J lost 3 bases, and 10 bases lay in between. CDR3 sequence reads: CASSYLTEDTEAFF. CDR3 DNA: TGTGCCAGCAGTTACCTTACTGAGGACACTGAAGCTTTCTTT.

The DNA for the CDR3 is TGTGCCAGCAGTCACACCGGGACAGGGTTCCAAGAGACCCAGTACTTC. Its protein product is CASSHTGTGFQETQYF. The chain joins TRBV6-6 to TRBJ2-5; 9 nucleotides line up with TRBD1. CDR1 MNHNY and CDR2 SVGAGI come from the germline V gene (reference sequence). CDR3 length: 16 amino acids. J was trimmed by 1 base and V by 5 bases; bases with no gene match: 8.

The chain recombines TRBV5-4 with TRBJ2-1, with D possibly TRBD2 on 5 matching bases. The CDR3 loop spans 12 amino acids. Germline loops: CDR1 SGHNT, CDR2 YYREEE (reference sequence). V was clipped by 0 bases and J by 13 bases, with 11 bases between them. CDR3 amino acids: CASSLGPGIQFF. The CDR3 DNA is TGTGCCAGCAGCTTGGGTCCCGGGATCCAGTTCTTC.

The V gene is TRBV18, the J gene TRBJ1-2; D may be TRBD1 (6 bases). V gave up 6 bases and J gave up 4 bases, with 12 bases separating them. The CDR3 consists of 13 residues. Germline assignment: CDR1 KGHSH and CDR2 LQKENI. The CDR3 here is CASSPGGAYGYTF. The CDR3 DNA reads as TGTGCCAGCTCGCCGGGGGGGGCCTATGGCTACACCTTC. Supplemented by reference TRBV18 and TRBJ1-2, the full variable domain reads NAGVMQNPRHLVRRRGQEARLRCSPMKGHSHVYWYRQLPEEGLKFMVYLQKENIIDESGMPKERFSAEFPKEGPSILRIQQVVRGDSAAYFCASSPGGAYGYTFGSGTRLTVV.

This chain uses TRBV2 with TRBJ1-2, with TRBD1 matching 7 bases. The CDR3 is 15 amino acids. Germline V lookup: CDR1 SNHLY, CDR2 FYNNEI. V shed 3 bases, J shed 5 bases, and the junction held 9 bases outside the gene matches. CDR3 DNA sequence: TGTGCCAGCAGTGATGAGGGGGCCTTCCTTTATGGCTACACCTTC. Encoded protein: CASSDEGAFLYGYTF.

About this clone itself: The same CDR3 is also encoded by other DNA sequences in this sample. This chain links TRBV5-1 with TRBJ2-1, with D maybe TRBD1 (5 bases). The CDR3 spans 14 residues. Germline CDR1 and CDR2: SGHRS and YFSETQ. Trimming took 2 bases from V and 4 from J, leaving 10 bases between them. This chain's CDR3 is CASSFRGLYNEQFF. CDR3 coding DNA: TGCGCCAGCAGCTTTAGGGGTTTATACAATGAGCAGTTCTTC.

This rearrangement joins TRBV7-7 to TRBJ2-3, with D maybe TRBD1 (6 bases). CDR1 is SSHAT, CDR2 FNYEAQ, per germline (reference sequence). The CDR3 contains 20 residues. V was clipped by 5 bases and J by 0 bases, with 27 bases between them. CDR3 DNA sequence: TGTGCCAGCAGCCCAAGACAGGCGCACCTTTCAGATACTAGCACAGATACGCAGTATTTT. This gives the protein CASSPRQAHLSDTSTDTQYF.

In its sample, this clone was seen a few times. V is TRBV7-2 and J is TRBJ1-1; no firm D call. Germline lookup yields CDR1 SGHTA and CDR2 FQGNSA. The V end was cut by 3 bases, the J end by 5 bases, with 10 bases between. The CDR3 consists of 13 residues. The CDR3 sequence is CASSFRPRTEAFF. CDR3 bases: TGTGCCAGCAGCTTTCGCCCCCGGACTGAAGCTTTCTTT.

The chain has TRBV20-1 and TRBJ2-1; 8 nucleotides agree with TRBD2. With 5 bases clipped from V and 9 bases from J, the junction kept 3 bases outside the gene matches. Germline CDR1 DFQATT, CDR2 SNEGSKA (reference sequence). The CDR3 is made up of 11 amino acids. CDR3: CSAFTSGEQFF. Written as DNA, the CDR3 is TGCAGTGCTTTTACTAGCGGTGAGCAGTTCTTC.

The chain recombines TRBV6-5 with TRBJ2-7; D uncertain. The V gene's germline CDR1 is MNHEY and CDR2 SVGAGI. V was pared by 2 bases and J by 6 bases, with 8 bases between. The CDR3 has 12 amino acids. DNA for the CDR3: TGTGCCAGCAGTTACAAGGGATCCGAGCAGTACTTC. Its translation: CASSYKGSEQYF.

The J gene is TRBJ1-5, the V gene TRBV2; unclear D gene. V dropped 3 bases and J dropped 7 bases, with 16 bases sitting between them. The CDR3 runs to 15 residues. The germline CDR1 and CDR2 sequences are SNHLY and FYNNEI. The CDR3 region is CASSDRTLPRQPQHF. CDR3 nucleotide sequence: TGTGCCAGCAGTGATCGGACCTTACCAAGGCAGCCCCAGCATTTT.

Remarks on this clone: The identical CDR3 is also encoded by other nucleotide sequences in the sample. This rearrangement joins TRBV5-1 to TRBJ2-7, with D unresolved. CDR1 is SGHRS and CDR2 is YFSETQ in the germline V gene. Trimming pared 0 bases from V and 0 bases from J, leaving 7 bases between. CDR3 size: 14 residues. The CDR3 loop reads CASSLEGISYEQYF. Written as DNA, the CDR3 is TGCGCCAGCAGCTTGGAGGGAATCTCCTACGAGCAGTACTTC.

This clone was counted only a few times. V and J are TRBV14 and TRBJ2-5; no clear D gene. This CDR3 is 16 amino acids long. The germline V and J ends were trimmed by 5 bases and 9 bases, with 25 bases remaining between them. CDR1 is SGHDN and CDR2 is FVKESK in the germline V gene. The DNA for the CDR3 is TGTGCCAGCAGCAGGCTGGATTTGGGCTCCAAGAGACCCCAGTACTTC. The encoded protein is CASSRLDLGSKRPQYF.

This clone has only one observation. At the DNA level, this CDR3 is encoded by other sequences in the same sample as well. V gene TRBV28 combines with J gene TRBJ2-1; a weak D match, TRBD2 (6 bases). The germline CDR1 and CDR2 sequences are MDHEN and SYDVKM. The CDR3 consists of 11 residues. V was pared by 2 bases and J by 10 bases, with 6 bases between. CDR3 in DNA: TGTGCCAGCAGTTTAGGAGGGGAGCAGTTCTTC. This sequence encodes CASSLGGEQFF.

The chain couples TRBV7-2 to TRBJ2-1; D unresolved. Looked up from germline, CDR1 is SGHTA and CDR2 is FQGNSA. CDR3 length: 15 amino acids. Trimming stripped 1 base from V and 1 base from J, with 8 bases between. In nucleotides, the CDR3 is TGTGCCAGCAGCTTAGAGGGCAGATCCTACAATGAGCAGTTCTTC. Its protein is CASSLEGRSYNEQFF.

This chain joins TRBV19 and TRBJ2-2; D is undetermined. Trimming took off 6 bases at V and 8 bases at J, with 16 bases between the two ends. This CDR3 contains 14 residues. The germline V gene has CDR1 LNHDA and CDR2 SQIVND (reference sequence). The CDR3 DNA follows: TGTGCCAGTAGCCCCGGGTCGAGTTGGGGGGAGCTGTTTTTT. Encoded protein: CASSPGSSWGELFF.

The chain joins TRBV2 to TRBJ2-7, with 10 bases fitting TRBD2. The V gene's germline CDR1 is SNHLY and CDR2 FYNNEI. Unmatched junction bases numbered 9, after V lost 6 bases and J lost 7 bases. The length of the CDR3 is 14 residues. CDR3 coding DNA: TGTGCCAGCAGCTTAGCGGGAGGCGGTGGGGAGCAGTACTTC. It codes for CASSLAGGGGEQYF.

This sequence joins TRBV15 and TRBJ2-7; 10 bases match TRBD2. Germline V CDR1 and CDR2: LNHNV, YYDKDF (reference sequence). Unmatched junction bases numbered 9, after V lost 3 bases and J lost 4 bases. CDR3 size: 16 residues. The CDR3 DNA follows: TGTGCCACCAGCAGCCTAGAGGGACTAGCGACTTACGAGCAGTACTTC. It is translated as CATSSLEGLATYEQYF.

V usage is TRBV5-1 and J usage is TRBJ2-7; 11 bases map to TRBD2. The CDR3 is 17 residues long. Germline lookup yields CDR1 SGHRS and CDR2 YFSETQ. The ends lost 4 bases at V and 3 bases at J; junction bases unmatched: 12. Here the CDR3 DNA reads TGCGCCAGCAGCCGCGGGACTAGCGGAGGCAGCTTCTACGAGCAGTACTTC. Protein product: CASSRGTSGGSFYEQYF.

This sequence joins TRBV28 and TRBJ2-1, with 8 positions matching TRBD2. J was trimmed by 3 bases and V by 5 bases; bases with no gene match: 9. The CDR3 spans 16 residues. The V gene's germline CDR1 is MDHEN and CDR2 SYDVKM. CDR3: CASSLGGLAGYNEQFF. In nucleotides, the CDR3 is TGTGCCAGCAGTCTGGGGGGGCTAGCGGGCTACAATGAGCAGTTCTTC.

The J gene is TRBJ2-7, the V gene TRBV20-1; TRBD2 matches 7 bases. Losses at the gene ends were 6 bases for V and 6 bases for J; bases not matched to a gene: 5. The CDR3 totals 11 residues. CDR1 is DFQATT and CDR2 is SNEGSKA in the germline V gene (reference sequence). DNA of the CDR3: TGCAGTGCCAGCGGGGACGTCGAGCAGTACTTC. This gives the protein CSASGDVEQYF.

A single count supports this clone. This chain links TRBV18 with TRBJ2-5; 8 nucleotides agree with TRBD1. CDR1 KGHSH and CDR2 LQKENI come from the germline V gene. This CDR3 comprises 16 residues. The junction had 9 bases not matched to a gene; V was cut back by 1 base and J by 5 bases. The chain's CDR3 is CASSPLGQEHKETQYF. In nucleotides, the CDR3 is TGTGCCAGCTCACCACTGGGACAGGAGCATAAGGAGACCCAGTACTTC.

The chain recombines TRBV5-1 with TRBJ2-1; 9 positions match TRBD2. Trimming took 0 bases from V and 15 from J; bases not matched to a gene: 16. There are 16 residues in the CDR3. Germline V gives CDR1 SGHRS, CDR2 YFSETQ. As DNA, the CDR3 is TGCGCCAGCAGCTTGGGCCACTGGCGGGAGGGCCATGGGGGGTTCTTC. It encodes CASSLGHWREGHGGFF.

This clone was seen only once. This chain connects TRBV19 to TRBJ2-1; 11 nucleotides match TRBD2. Germline V lookup: CDR1 LNHDA, CDR2 SQIVND (reference sequence). Trimming at V came to 5 bases and at J to 4 bases, leaving 7 bases not matched to a gene. This CDR3 is built from 16 residues. This chain's CDR3 is CASSDLAGGSYNEQFF. The DNA for the CDR3 is TGTGCCAGTAGTGACCTAGCGGGGGGATCTTACAATGAGCAGTTCTTC.

The V gene is TRBV7-9, the J gene TRBJ2-7, with 9 bases fitting TRBD1. CDR3 size: 13 residues. Germline CDR1 reads SEHNR; CDR2 reads FQNEAQ (reference sequence). With 5 bases clipped from V and 3 bases from J, the junction kept 2 bases outside the gene matches. The CDR3 loop reads CASSDRGGYEQYF. The CDR3 nucleotides read TGTGCCAGCAGCGACAGGGGGGGCTACGAGCAGTACTTC.

This clone was detected once. This sequence joins TRBV18 and TRBJ1-6, with TRBD1 matching 9 bases. Germline-derived CDR1 and CDR2 are KGHSH and LQKENI. The CDR3 loop spans 14 amino acids. Unmatched junction bases numbered 4, after V lost 5 bases and J lost 8 bases. The CDR3 DNA reads as TGTGCCAGCTCATCCACAGGGGGCGATTCACCCCTCCACTTT. The encoded protein is CASSSTGGDSPLHF.

In its sample, this clone was seen once. The chain recombines TRBV6-5 with TRBJ1-1; D remains unclear. The CDR3 consists of 16 residues. The germline gives CDR1 MNHEY, CDR2 SVGAGI. Trimming left V 0 bases short and J 1 base short, with 12 bases between. This CDR3 is CASSYSRLPTNTEAFF. The CDR3 nucleotides read TGTGCCAGCAGTTACTCGAGACTCCCCACGAACACTGAAGCTTTCTTT.

The count of this clone is one. This chain uses TRBV7-9 with TRBJ2-1, with unresolved D. The V end was cut by 1 base, the J end by 6 bases, with 16 bases between. Germline V gives CDR1 SEHNR, CDR2 FQNEAQ (reference sequence). There are 16 residues in the CDR3. CDR3 in amino acids: CASSLVPRKIANEQFF. Written as DNA, the CDR3 is TGTGCCAGCAGCTTAGTTCCGCGGAAAATAGCCAATGAGCAGTTCTTC.